This T cell receptor (beta chain) is from a study of neurological immune-mediated disorders. Trimming removed 0 bases from V and 6 bases from J, with 11 bases in between. The CDR3 has 15 amino acids. Germline CDR1 is SGHTA and CDR2 is FQGNSA. The cDNA came from 5'RACE, which used 10-nucleotide random UMIs. TCRdb passed the 5' RACE reads through MiXCR, listing each CDR3 protein once. The sample contains tens of thousands of distinct CDR3 sequences, around 5.3% of which appear only once. Study-wide results and limits: The most TCR clonal expansion was seen in HTLV-1-associated myelopathy, and the least was seen in multiple sclerosis, which fell below healthy controls. None of the CDR3 amino acid sequences of expanded clones recurred across subjects, suggesting private repertoires in all groups.

Many counts were recorded for this clonotype. Its antigen remains unidentified. Specimen: CD4+ T cells from blood. The TCR comes from a woman aged 18-29 years with multiple sclerosis. V and J are TRBV7-2 and TRBJ2-2; D is unclear. The CDR3 DNA reads TGTGCCAGCAGCTTAGCCCCTCTCCGCGCCGGGGAGCTGTTTTTT. Translating it yields CASSLAPLRAGELFF.